The rows below give T cell receptor beta chains drawn from one sample of a study of blood T cell repertoires in COVID-19. Data came from immunoSEQ multiplex PCR; TCRdb stores just in-frame clones and leaves some out. Here the sample spans 110,000 or so clones, approximately 91% being singletons. The sample comprised peripheral blood. Receptors originate from a woman in her 70s who had recovered from COVID-19. CDR3s include the opening cysteine and the closing phenylalanine or tryptophan. D genes are given only for firm matches. A row's size may be missing; if present it is once, few, many or a size class.

size	D	V	J	DNA	CDR3
NA	TRBD2	TRBV27	TRBJ2-5	TGTGCCAGCAGCCGCTTAGCGGGATACCAAGAGACCCAGTACTTC	CASSRLAGYQETQYF
few	NA	TRBV7-2	TRBJ2-3	TGTGCCAGCAGGCAGCCCGGGGCGGGGGCTGGGGATACGCAGTATTTT	CASRQPGAGAGDTQYF
once	NA	TRBV21-1	TRBJ2-7	TGTGCCAGCAGCAAAAGGGGGACAGGGATAAACGAGCAGTACTTC	CASSKRGTGINEQYF
NA	TRBD1	TRBV6-6	TRBJ1-1	TGTGCCAGCAGTGGCAGAGGACAGGGAAACACTGAAGCTTTCTTT	CASSGRGQGNTEAFF
NA	TRBD1	TRBV30	TRBJ2-7	TGTGCCTCCTCAAGCGTTGGAGACAGGGGCTACGAGCAGTACTTC	CASSSVGDRGYEQYF
NA	NA	TRBV6-2/TRBV6-3	TRBJ2-3	TGTGCCAGCAGTTACACACACCCGGATACGCAGTATTTT	CASSYTHPDTQYF
NA	NA	TRBV7-2	TRBJ1-5	TGTGCCAGCAGCTCCTCAGGTGGCCAGCATTTT	CASSSSGGQHF
NA	TRBD1	TRBV28	TRBJ1-2	TGTGCCAGCACCTCGACAGGGAGGGGCTACACCTTC	CASTSTGRGYTF
NA	NA	TRBV19	TRBJ2-2	TGTGCCAGTATGAGGGGGAGGGCCGACGGGGAGCTGTTTTTT	CASMRGRADGELFF
NA	TRBD1	TRBV5-5	TRBJ1-6	TGTGCCAGCAGCCTAGGAGGGACAGGGACCTCTTCACCCCTCCACTTT	CASSLGGTGTSSPLHF
NA	NA	TRBV25-1	TRBJ1-5	TGTGCCAGCAGTGGTGGGGGGGGTCAGCCCCAGCATTTT	CASSGGGGQPQHF
NA	NA	TRBV12-5	TRBJ2-5	TGTGCTAGTGGCTCAGGGATTTGGGAGACCCAGTACTTC	CASGSGIWETQYF
once	TRBD1	TRBV9	TRBJ1-3	TGTGCCAGCAGCGTAGACAGGGGGGGAAACACCATATATTTT	CASSVDRGGNTIYF
NA	TRBD1	TRBV2	TRBJ1-2	TGTGCCAGCAGAGGACAGGGGAACGGTGGCTACACCTTC	CASRGQGNGGYTF
NA	TRBD1	TRBV7-2	TRBJ2-1	TGTGCCAGCAGCTTAAAAGGACAGGCATACAATGAGCAGTTCTTC	CASSLKGQAYNEQFF
NA	NA	TRBV7-9	TRBJ1-5	TGTGCCAGCAGCGTTGGGGGGGGCAATCAGCCCCAGCATTTT	CASSVGGGNQPQHF
NA	NA	TRBV12-5	TRBJ1-1	TGTGCTAGTGGCCGGGGGGTCACTGAAGCTTTCTTT	CASGRGVTEAFF
NA	NA	TRBV7-3	TRBJ2-3	TGTGCCAGCAGCTCAGGAAGAGGGCGACAGGGCACAGATACGCAGTATTTT	CASSSGRGRQGTDTQYF
NA	NA	TRBV7-9	TRBJ2-3	TGTGCCAGCAGCGGGGGCTCCACAGATACGCAGTATTTT	CASSGGSTDTQYF
NA	TRBD1	TRBV6-2/TRBV6-3	TRBJ2-1	TGTGCCAGCAGTTTCAAGGGACAGGGGAGTGAGCAGTTCTTC	CASSFKGQGSEQFF
NA	NA	TRBV15	TRBJ2-7	TGTGCCACCAGCAGAGATCGGACTATCTACGAGCAGTACTTC	CATSRDRTIYEQYF
NA	NA	TRBV6-5	TRBJ2-5	TGTGCCAGCAGATACCCAGGGCAAGAGACCCAGTACTTC	CASRYPGQETQYF
NA	TRBD1	TRBV3-1/TRBV3-2	TRBJ2-7	TGTGCCAGCAGTTACAGCCGGGACAGGGGGCTCGAGCAGTACTTC	CASSYSRDRGLEQYF
NA	TRBD2	TRBV29-1	TRBJ2-5	TGCAGCGTGGCAATGGGGGGGGAGACCCAGTACTTC	CSVAMGGETQYF
NA	TRBD2	TRBV3-1/TRBV3-2	TRBJ2-1	TGTGCCAGCAGCCGAGTTAAATTAGCGGGGAGTCTCAATGAGCAGTTCTTC	CASSRVKLAGSLNEQFF
NA	TRBD2	TRBV7-3	TRBJ2-1	TGTGCCAGCAGCTTAGGGACTAGCGGGGCGAGCTCCTACAATGAGCAGTTCTTC	CASSLGTSGASSYNEQFF